These 17 T cell receptor beta chains share one sample of origin, sequenced in a study of cytomegalovirus exposure and HLA in healthy donors. The PCR ran on 60 Vbeta and 13 Jbeta primers. Some clones are missing from TCRdb's copy, which holds only in-frame ones; the method was immunoSEQ multiplex PCR. This sample carries approximately 180,000 clones, around four fifths of them seen once, and the ten largest clones take 1.4% to 1.5%. Sequencing was performed on PBMCs. All receptors derive from a woman in her 30s in good health and CMV-seropositive.

The chain is built from TRBV6-1 and TRBJ2-7; a weak D match, TRBD2 (7 bases). V shed 3 bases and J shed 2 bases, with 20 bases lying between them. The CDR3 loop spans 17 amino acids. The germline CDR1 and CDR2 sequences are MNHNS and SASEGT. CDR3 nucleotides: TGTGCCAGCAGTGAGGGTTGGGGGGGCCGGAATGCCTACGAGCAGTACTTC. Protein product: CASSEGWGGRNAYEQYF.

The chain uses TRBV5-4 and TRBJ2-6; D is ambiguous. The CDR3 extends over 13 amino acids. CDR1 and CDR2 (germline): SGHNT, YYREEE (reference sequence). The ends were cut back, 4 bases at V and 12 bases at J, with 14 bases in the middle. CDR3 sequence reads: CASSILASGVLTF. The CDR3 DNA reads TGTGCCAGCAGCATCTTAGCCTCCGGCGTCCTGACTTTC.

The rearrangement links TRBV10-3 to TRBJ2-2; D is ambiguous. The germline V and J ends were trimmed by 7 bases and 3 bases, with 3 bases remaining between them. CDR1 ENHRY and CDR2 SYGVKD come from the germline V gene. This CDR3 is 11 amino acids long. The CDR3 coding sequence is TGTGCCATCACGGACACCGGGGAGCTGTTTTTT. It translates to CAITDTGELFF.

J is TRBJ2-5 and V is TRBV19; weak D call: TRBD1 (5 bases). The CDR3 is 14 amino acids. V lost 1 base and J 2 bases, leaving 8 bases between the germline ends. The germline V gene has CDR1 LNHDA and CDR2 SQIVND (reference sequence). The DNA for the CDR3 is TGTGCCAGTAGTATAGGTCAGGGACAAGAGACCCAGTACTTC. Its protein is CASSIGQGQETQYF. The full variable domain, in which reference TRBV19 and TRBJ2-5 provide the parts outside the CDR3, is DGGITQSPKYLFRKEGQNVTLSCEQNLNHDAMYWYRQDPGQGLRLIYYSQIVNDFQKGDIAEGYSVSREKKESFPLTVTSAQKNPTAFYLCASSIGQGQETQYFGPGTRLLVL.

This rearrangement joins TRBV11-3 to TRBJ2-5; TRBD2 matches at 8 bases. This CDR3 region has 15 residues. V was clipped by 3 bases and J by 0 bases; unmatched bases: 3. Germline V gene lookup returns CDR1 SGHNT and CDR2 YENEEA. CDR3 bases: TGTGCCAGCAGCTTGGCTAGCGGGTACCAAGAGACCCAGTACTTC. Translating gives CASSLASGYQETQYF.

The CDR3 sequence is CASSPDIGQGAEKLFF. The CDR3 nucleotides read TGTGCCAGCAGCCCCGATATAGGACAGGGGGCGGAAAAACTGTTTTTT. V is TRBV28 and J is TRBJ1-4, with 11 bases aligning to TRBD1. The V gene end was trimmed by 6 bases and the J gene end by 8 bases; junction bases not matched to a gene: 11. The CDR3 has 16 residues. Germline CDR1 reads MDHEN; CDR2 reads SYDVKM.

This rearrangement joins TRBV28 to TRBJ1-1; D is unresolved. Germline V CDR1 and CDR2: MDHEN, SYDVKM. The CDR3 length is 15 residues. Trimming removed 6 bases from V and 1 base from J, with 15 bases in between. The CDR3 sequence: CASSQRRQSNTEAFF. The DNA of the CDR3 is TGTGCCAGCAGCCAGCGGAGGCAATCGAACACTGAAGCTTTCTTT.

The V and J genes are TRBV5-6 and TRBJ2-7; D may be TRBD2 (6 bases). Germline V CDR1 and CDR2: SGHDT, YYEEEE. V dropped 4 bases and J dropped 0 bases, with 14 bases sitting between them. The CDR3 runs 15 residues. The CDR3 here is CASSLSGSLSYEQYF. The CDR3, as DNA: TGTGCCAGCAGCCTGTCCGGGAGCCTCTCCTACGAGCAGTACTTC.

J is TRBJ2-1 and V is TRBV9, with 7 positions matching TRBD2. This CDR3 contains 15 residues. The germline gives CDR1 SGDLS, CDR2 YYNGEE. Trimming removed 6 bases from V and 6 bases from J; junction bases left unmatched: 12. CDR3 bases: TGTGCCAGCACCCCCAGAGCGGGAAATGGCAATGAGCAGTTCTTC. This encodes CASTPRAGNGNEQFF.

This chain uses TRBV2 with TRBJ2-1; 8 nucleotides line up with TRBD1. Germline CDR1 is SNHLY and CDR2 is FYNNEI. The V gene end was trimmed by 6 bases and the J gene end by 1 base; junction bases not matched to a gene: 8. The CDR3 is 16 amino acids. The CDR3 DNA is TGTGCCAGCAGGGAATTCACAGGGGGGTCCTACAATGAGCAGTTCTTC. This sequence encodes CASREFTGGSYNEQFF.

This rearrangement joins TRBV7-2 to TRBJ2-2, with unresolved D. The germline V gene has CDR1 SGHTA and CDR2 FQGNSA. The CDR3 has 16 residues. Trimming shortened V by 2 bases and J by 2 bases, and 12 bases separated the two germline ends. For the CDR3, the DNA is TGTGCCAGCAGCTTAAATGGTAGAGGTAACACCGGGGAGCTGTTTTTT. Its translation is CASSLNGRGNTGELFF.

The chain has TRBV5-6 and TRBJ2-7; TRBD1 is a possible D gene (5 bases). Deletions cut 3 bases from V and 3 bases from J, with 13 bases between. The V gene's germline CDR1 is SGHDT and CDR2 YYEEEE. CDR3 length: 14 residues. The chain's CDR3 is CASSYGRVYYEQYF. As DNA, the CDR3 is TGTGCCAGCAGCTATGGCAGGGTTTACTACGAGCAGTACTTC.

The rearrangement uses TRBV30 and TRBJ2-3, with 11 bases fitting TRBD2. The CDR3 runs 14 residues. The germline V gene encodes CDR1 GTSNPN and CDR2 SVGIG (reference sequence). With V trimmed by 3 bases and J by 4 bases, 3 bases remained unmatched. This chain's CDR3 is CAWSLLAGADTQYF. CDR3 coding DNA: TGTGCCTGGAGCTTACTAGCGGGAGCAGATACGCAGTATTTT.

V is TRBV13 and J is TRBJ1-2; D is undetermined. The CDR3 consists of 15 residues. The V end was cut by 4 bases, the J end by 6 bases, with 18 bases between. Germline lookup yields CDR1 PRHDT and CDR2 FYEKMQ (reference sequence). The CDR3 coding sequence is TGTGCCAGCAGCTCCCCAATAATAGGGAGAGATGGCTACACCTTC. It codes for CASSSPIIGRDGYTF.

This clone was detected a few times. The chain uses TRBV19 and TRBJ1-2, with a weak D call TRBD1 (6 bases). V was trimmed by 8 bases and J by 8 bases, leaving 18 bases between them. The CDR3 runs to 13 residues. Germline lookup yields CDR1 LNHDA and CDR2 SQIVND (reference sequence). The CDR3 bases are TGTGCCAGTGCCGGAGGGGGGGGTCACGGCTACACCTTC. It is translated as CASAGGGGHGYTF.

CDR3 coding DNA: TGTGCCAGCAGGTTCCCCGCGGGACAGGGAGATGAAAAACTGTTTTTT. Translated: CASRFPAGQGDEKLFF. The V call is TRBV7-9, the J call TRBJ1-4; TRBD1 agrees at 9 bases. Germline V CDR1 and CDR2: SEHNR, FQNEAQ (reference sequence). V lost 6 bases, J lost 6 bases, and 11 bases stayed unmatched. The CDR3 has 16 residues.

In nucleotides, the CDR3 is TGTGCCAGTAGGCGGGACAGCGACTTCTCTGGAAACACCATATATTTT. This gives the protein CASRRDSDFSGNTIYF. The chain recombines TRBV19 with TRBJ1-3; 7 bases are a match to TRBD1. Germline CDR1 LNHDA, CDR2 SQIVND (reference sequence). The CDR3 totals 16 residues. With V trimmed by 6 bases and J by 0 bases, 8 bases remained unmatched.